A single sample gave rise to the 32 T cell receptor beta chains below, sequenced in a study of T cell responses to AZD1222 COVID-19 vaccine. The assay was immunoSEQ multiplex PCR, and TCRdb's table has in-frame clones only and misses some. Counted here are about 97,000 clones, more than 70% occurring once; the ten biggest clones make up 2.5% to 3.5%. This specimen consisted of peripheral blood, obtained on day 0 of AZD1222 vaccination. These receptors were collected from an adult in good health.

The gene calls are TRBV2 and TRBJ2-7; D call uncertain. The CDR3 totals 15 residues. CDR1 SNHLY and CDR2 FYNNEI come from the germline V gene. The V end lost 1 base, the J end lost 1 base, and 11 bases lay between the germline ends. This CDR3 is CASSEGFGRSYEQYF. Here the CDR3 DNA reads TGTGCCAGCAGTGAAGGGTTCGGACGGTCCTACGAGCAGTACTTC. Together with reference TRBV2 and TRBJ2-7, the CDR3 gives the full variable domain: EPEVTQTPSHQVTQMGQEVILRCVPISNHLYFYWYRQILGQKVEFLVSFYNNEISEKSEIFDDQFSVERPDGSNFTLKIRSTKLEDSAMYFCASSEGFGRSYEQYFGPGTRLTVT.

The chain has TRBV4-2 and TRBJ1-2; D ambiguous. The germline V gene has CDR1 LGHNA and CDR2 YNFKEQ. V lost 2 bases and J lost 2, with 9 bases in between. This CDR3 spans 14 amino acids. The DNA for the CDR3 is TGTGCCAGCAGCCAACCAACAGCGAACTATGGCTACACCTTC. Protein product: CASSQPTANYGYTF.

The genes are TRBV19 and TRBJ1-1; D gene uncertain. The V end was cut by 2 bases, the J end by 0 bases, with 13 bases between. This CDR3 spans 16 amino acids. CDR1 is LNHDA, CDR2 SQIVND, per germline (reference sequence). CDR3 DNA sequence: TGTGCCAGTAGTATAATAAATGAGATTATGAACACTGAAGCTTTCTTT. Protein sequence: CASSIINEIMNTEAFF.

The V call is TRBV5-4, the J call TRBJ2-2, with a tentative D call TRBD2 (5 bases). The CDR3 has 14 amino acids. Per germline, CDR1 SGHNT and CDR2 YYREEE (reference sequence). V was trimmed by 0 bases and J by 5 bases, leaving 8 bases between them. Written as DNA, the CDR3 is TGTGCCAGCAGCTTGGTGACGGGGACCGGGGAGCTGTTTTTT. It specifies CASSLVTGTGELFF.

This clone was found once. J is TRBJ1-3 and V is TRBV30; D is undetermined. The CDR3 covers 15 residues. The V gene's germline CDR1 is GTSNPN and CDR2 SVGIG (reference sequence). V lost 1 base, J lost 4 bases, and 14 bases lay in between. The CDR3 nucleotides read TGTGCCTGGAGTGACTTCAGTGGGAGAGGAAACACCATATATTTT. Translation: CAWSDFSGRGNTIYF.

The chain has TRBV28 and TRBJ2-7; 7 positions match TRBD2. Germline CDR1 is MDHEN and CDR2 is SYDVKM. V was clipped by 4 bases and J by 1 base; unmatched bases: 7. This CDR3 has 15 residues. In DNA, the CDR3 is TGTGCCAGCAGTTCCACGGGGGGAGTATCCTACGAGCAGTACTTC. Translation gives CASSSTGGVSYEQYF. The full variable domain, rest sourced from reference TRBV28 and TRBJ2-7, is DVKVTQSSRYLVKRTGEKVFLECVQDMDHENMFWYRQDPGLGLRLIYFSYDVKMKEKGDIPEGYSVSREKKERFSLILESASTNQTSMYLCASSSTGGVSYEQYFGPGTRLTVT.

The chain carries TRBV6-1 and TRBJ2-7, with 10 bases matching TRBD2. The CDR3 loop spans 15 amino acids. Trimming cost V 1 base and J 5 bases; bases outside gene matches: 5. Germline values: CDR1 MNHNS, CDR2 SASEGT. The CDR3 sequence is CASSEGASGGNEQYF. The CDR3 DNA follows: TGTGCCAGCAGTGAAGGGGCTAGCGGGGGTAACGAGCAGTACTTC.

This clone has just a few counts. V and J are TRBV10-2 and TRBJ2-2, with D possibly being TRBD1 (6 bases). Looked up from germline, CDR1 is WSHSY and CDR2 is SAAADI. The germline V and J ends were trimmed by 8 bases and 4 bases, with 14 bases remaining between them. This CDR3 is built from 14 residues. The CDR3 spells CASLRDTPTGELFF. The DNA of the CDR3 is TGCGCCAGCCTGAGGGACACACCCACCGGGGAGCTGTTTTTT.

The chain employs TRBV19 and TRBJ1-5; 10 bases map to TRBD1. Germline CDR1 and CDR2: LNHDA and SQIVND (reference sequence). J gave up 3 bases and V 9 bases, and 2 bases lay outside the gene matches. CDR3 length equals 13 residues. The CDR3 DNA follows: TGTGCCAGCGGGACAGGGGTCAATCAGCCCCAGCATTTT. It is translated as CASGTGVNQPQHF.

This clone was observed a single time. The J gene is TRBJ2-2, the V gene TRBV19; D possibly corresponds to TRBD2 (5 bases). The V gene's germline CDR1 is LNHDA and CDR2 SQIVND (reference sequence). This CDR3 has 16 amino acids. Trimming took 5 bases from V and 5 from J, leaving 18 bases between them. As DNA, the CDR3 is TGTGCCAGTAGTCGGTGGACTTACTTAACAACCGGGGAGCTGTTTTTT. It yields the protein CASSRWTYLTTGELFF.

The gene calls are TRBV5-4 and TRBJ2-2; D tentatively reads TRBD1 or TRBD2 (6 bases each). The germline V gene has CDR1 SGHNT and CDR2 YYREEE (reference sequence). CDR3 length: 16 amino acids. V shed 4 bases and J shed 1 base, with 14 bases lying between them. The CDR3 DNA reads as TGTGCCAGCAGCCTGGAGGGGGATCTGAACACCGGGGAGCTGTTTTTT. This translates into CASSLEGDLNTGELFF. Looking up the rest from reference TRBV5-4 and TRBJ2-2 gives the full variable domain: ETGVTQSPTHLIKTRGQQVTLRCSSQSGHNTVSWYQQALGQGPQFIFQYYREEENGRGNFPPRFSGLQFPNYSSELNVNALELDDSALYLCASSLEGDLNTGELFFGEGSRLTVL.

The chain links TRBV10-3 to TRBJ1-1; D remains ambiguous. The germline CDR1 and CDR2 sequences are ENHRY and SYGVKD. The CDR3 extends over 13 amino acids. The V end was cut by 2 bases, the J end by 11 bases, with 15 bases between. The DNA for the CDR3 is TGTGCCATCAGTGAGAAGGGCCCTCTCGGGGCTTTCTTT. This sequence encodes CAISEKGPLGAFF.

This rearrangement joins TRBV6-5 to TRBJ1-6; 10 bases fit TRBD1. The CDR3 runs to 15 residues. In germline, CDR1 is MNHEY, CDR2 SVGAGI. Trimming took 2 bases from V and 9 from J; bases not matched to a gene: 4. CDR3 bases: TGTGCCAGCAGTTACGTCTGGACAGGGGGTTCACCCCTCCACTTT. This codes for CASSYVWTGGSPLHF.

The chain uses TRBV7-9 and TRBJ1-3; D gene ambiguous. There are 17 residues in the CDR3. Trimming took off 4 bases at V and 3 bases at J, with 19 bases between the two ends. CDR1 SEHNR and CDR2 FQNEAQ come from the germline V gene (reference sequence). CDR3 loop: CASSSTLDKAYGNTIYF. In DNA, the CDR3 is TGTGCCAGCAGCTCCACCCTTGACAAGGCCTATGGAAACACCATATATTTT.

This chain uses TRBV5-1 with TRBJ1-1, with D uncertain. V gave up 0 bases and J gave up 3 bases, with 6 bases separating them. This CDR3 is built from 13 residues. Germline lookup yields CDR1 SGHRS and CDR2 YFSETQ. As DNA, the CDR3 is TGCGCCAGCAGCTTGGTTTGGGACACTGAAGCTTTCTTT. It specifies CASSLVWDTEAFF.

The rearrangement joins TRBV5-1 to TRBJ2-7; 7 bases line up with TRBD2. The CDR3 totals 14 residues. Losses at the gene ends were 0 bases for V and 3 bases for J; bases not matched to a gene: 3. Germline V gene sequence: CDR1 SGHRS, CDR2 YFSETQ. The chain's CDR3 is CASSLEGGLYEQYF. In nucleotides, the CDR3 is TGCGCCAGCAGCTTGGAGGGAGGGCTCTACGAGCAGTACTTC.

The V call is TRBV28, the J call TRBJ1-1, with no clear D. The ends were cut back, 10 bases at V and 0 bases at J, with 12 bases in the middle. Germline V CDR1 and CDR2: MDHEN, SYDVKM. This CDR3 contains 13 residues. CDR3 sequence (DNA): TGTGCCACCCTCCACGGGGTGAACACTGAAGCTTTCTTT. This translates into CATLHGVNTEAFF.

The genes are TRBV11-1 and TRBJ1-2, with 8 bases identical to TRBD1. The V and J ends lost 7 bases and 8 bases, in that order; junction bases with no gene match: 12. Per germline, CDR1 SGHAT and CDR2 FQDESV (reference sequence). This CDR3 has 14 amino acids. The CDR3 DNA is TGTGCCAGCACCGGAATTCAGGGGGCGGAGGGCTACACCTTC. It yields the protein CASTGIQGAEGYTF.

The chain uses TRBV10-3 and TRBJ2-7; D is possibly TRBD1 (5 bases). The CDR3 has 13 residues. The V gene lost 2 bases and the J gene lost 2 bases, with 7 bases spanning the gap. Per germline, CDR1 ENHRY and CDR2 SYGVKD. The CDR3 sequence: CAISEGATYEQYF. The DNA for the CDR3 is TGTGCCATCAGTGAGGGGGCCACCTACGAGCAGTACTTC.

The V call is TRBV4-1, the J call TRBJ2-7; perhaps TRBD1 as D (5 bases). Germline V gene sequence: CDR1 MGHRA, CDR2 YSYEKL. Trimming took off 2 bases at V and 6 bases at J, with 8 bases between the two ends. This CDR3 is built from 12 residues. The CDR3 is CASSQTGVEQYF. CDR3 DNA: TGCGCCAGCAGCCAAACAGGAGTCGAGCAGTACTTC.

Notes on this clone: Other DNA sequences in the same sample also yield this CDR3. The V gene is TRBV3-1 (or the pseudogene TRBV3-2), the J gene TRBJ1-5, with a possible D match to TRBD1 (5 bases). The CDR3 extends over 13 amino acids. The V and J ends lost 0 bases and 7 bases respectively, with 7 bases between them. Per the germline V gene, CDR1 is LGHDT and CDR2 is YNNKEL (reference sequence). This CDR3 reads CASSQEGDQPQHF. In DNA, the CDR3 is TGTGCCAGCAGCCAAGAAGGGGACCAGCCCCAGCATTTT.

The CDR3 DNA follows: TGTGCCACCAGCAGATTTCATCCAGGGGGCTTTTCACCCCTCCACTTT. It translates to CATSRFHPGGFSPLHF. V and J are TRBV15 and TRBJ1-6, with 8 bases fitting TRBD1. The CDR3 runs to 16 residues. Germline assignment: CDR1 LNHNV and CDR2 YYDKDF (reference sequence). V was clipped by 2 bases and J by 9 bases; unmatched bases: 9.

The chain joins TRBV6-5 to TRBJ1-5; D is possibly TRBD1 (6 bases). Between the trimmed V and J ends, which lost 6 bases and 6 bases, there was a span of 12 bases. The CDR3 covers 13 residues. The germline V gene has CDR1 MNHEY and CDR2 SVGAGI. The CDR3 DNA follows: TGTGCCAGCAGCGTACAGGGACCTCAGCCCCAGCATTTT. Translated, it gives CASSVQGPQPQHF.

V and J are TRBV19 and TRBJ2-1; no reliable D call. From germline, CDR1 is LNHDA and CDR2 SQIVND (reference sequence). The V and J ends lost 3 bases and 8 bases respectively, with 8 bases between them. This CDR3 is 12 amino acids long. Here the CDR3 DNA reads TGTGCCAGTAGTATGAAGAGGTATGAGCAGTTCTTC. It yields the protein CASSMKRYEQFF.

Here the CDR3 DNA reads TGTGCCTGGAGTTTTGCCGGAAACACCATATATTTT. It yields the protein CAWSFAGNTIYF. The rearrangement links TRBV30 to TRBJ1-3, with D uncertain. The CDR3 covers 12 residues. Germline-derived CDR1 and CDR2 are GTSNPN and SVGIG (reference sequence). Deletions cut 2 bases from V and 4 bases from J, with 6 bases between.

V gene TRBV4-3 combines with J gene TRBJ1-2; D is perhaps TRBD1 (5 bases). V shed 0 bases and J shed 3 bases, with 20 bases lying between them. The CDR3 runs 18 residues. Germline-derived CDR1 and CDR2 are LGHNA and YSLEER. CDR3 sequence: CASSQDLRGDRNYYGYTF. The CDR3 bases are TGCGCCAGCAGCCAAGATTTACGGGGGGATCGTAATTACTATGGCTACACCTTC.

The V gene is TRBV29-1, the J gene TRBJ1-1; 10 nucleotides agree with TRBD1. Germline V gene lookup returns CDR1 SQVTM and CDR2 ANQGSEA. CDR3 length: 13 residues. With 5 bases clipped from V and 4 bases from J, the junction kept 4 bases outside the gene matches. CDR3 protein: CSVRQGAGTEAFF. The CDR3 nucleotides read TGCAGCGTTAGACAGGGGGCTGGCACTGAAGCTTTCTTT.

This chain uses TRBV19 with TRBJ1-5; a possible D gene is TRBD1 (6 bases). CDR3 size: 16 residues. V was cut by 5 bases and J by 6 bases, with 20 bases left in between. Per germline, CDR1 LNHDA and CDR2 SQIVND (reference sequence). Written as DNA, the CDR3 is TGTGCCAGTAGTTTAGGGGGAGGGCAGATTCGTCAGCCCCAGCATTTT. This encodes CASSLGGGQIRQPQHF.

The CDR3 protein is CASTSKLYSEAFF. In DNA form, the CDR3 reads TGTGCCAGCACTTCAAAGCTGTACTCTGAAGCTTTCTTT. The rearrangement joins TRBV21-1 to TRBJ1-1. TRBV21-1 is annotated as a pseudogene. The CDR3 loop spans 13 amino acids.

V gene TRBV18 combines with J gene TRBJ2-2; D remains unclear. Germline V CDR1 and CDR2: KGHSH, LQKENI. CDR3 length: 13 residues. Trimming removed 4 bases at V and 8 bases at J, with 11 bases between. This CDR3 is CASSLSKTGELFF. In nucleotides, the CDR3 is TGTGCCAGCTCACTATCTAAGACGGGGGAGCTGTTTTTT.

The V call is TRBV18, the J call TRBJ2-3; 7 nucleotides agree with TRBD1. The J segment lost 2 bases and the V segment lost 5 bases, leaving 4 bases of the junction unmatched. The CDR3 runs 14 residues. The germline V gene has CDR1 KGHSH and CDR2 LQKENI. This chain's CDR3 is CASSGTDLTDTQYF. DNA for the CDR3: TGTGCCAGCTCAGGGACAGACCTCACAGATACGCAGTATTTT.

The chain combines TRBV6-5 with TRBJ2-7; tentatively, D is TRBD1 (5 bases). With 0 bases removed from V and 3 bases from J, the gap between germline ends came to 15 bases. This CDR3 region has 16 residues. Germline assignment: CDR1 MNHEY and CDR2 SVGAGI. CDR3 residues: CASSYSKGALLYEQYF. In DNA, the CDR3 is TGTGCCAGCAGTTACTCGAAAGGGGCCCTCCTCTACGAGCAGTACTTC.